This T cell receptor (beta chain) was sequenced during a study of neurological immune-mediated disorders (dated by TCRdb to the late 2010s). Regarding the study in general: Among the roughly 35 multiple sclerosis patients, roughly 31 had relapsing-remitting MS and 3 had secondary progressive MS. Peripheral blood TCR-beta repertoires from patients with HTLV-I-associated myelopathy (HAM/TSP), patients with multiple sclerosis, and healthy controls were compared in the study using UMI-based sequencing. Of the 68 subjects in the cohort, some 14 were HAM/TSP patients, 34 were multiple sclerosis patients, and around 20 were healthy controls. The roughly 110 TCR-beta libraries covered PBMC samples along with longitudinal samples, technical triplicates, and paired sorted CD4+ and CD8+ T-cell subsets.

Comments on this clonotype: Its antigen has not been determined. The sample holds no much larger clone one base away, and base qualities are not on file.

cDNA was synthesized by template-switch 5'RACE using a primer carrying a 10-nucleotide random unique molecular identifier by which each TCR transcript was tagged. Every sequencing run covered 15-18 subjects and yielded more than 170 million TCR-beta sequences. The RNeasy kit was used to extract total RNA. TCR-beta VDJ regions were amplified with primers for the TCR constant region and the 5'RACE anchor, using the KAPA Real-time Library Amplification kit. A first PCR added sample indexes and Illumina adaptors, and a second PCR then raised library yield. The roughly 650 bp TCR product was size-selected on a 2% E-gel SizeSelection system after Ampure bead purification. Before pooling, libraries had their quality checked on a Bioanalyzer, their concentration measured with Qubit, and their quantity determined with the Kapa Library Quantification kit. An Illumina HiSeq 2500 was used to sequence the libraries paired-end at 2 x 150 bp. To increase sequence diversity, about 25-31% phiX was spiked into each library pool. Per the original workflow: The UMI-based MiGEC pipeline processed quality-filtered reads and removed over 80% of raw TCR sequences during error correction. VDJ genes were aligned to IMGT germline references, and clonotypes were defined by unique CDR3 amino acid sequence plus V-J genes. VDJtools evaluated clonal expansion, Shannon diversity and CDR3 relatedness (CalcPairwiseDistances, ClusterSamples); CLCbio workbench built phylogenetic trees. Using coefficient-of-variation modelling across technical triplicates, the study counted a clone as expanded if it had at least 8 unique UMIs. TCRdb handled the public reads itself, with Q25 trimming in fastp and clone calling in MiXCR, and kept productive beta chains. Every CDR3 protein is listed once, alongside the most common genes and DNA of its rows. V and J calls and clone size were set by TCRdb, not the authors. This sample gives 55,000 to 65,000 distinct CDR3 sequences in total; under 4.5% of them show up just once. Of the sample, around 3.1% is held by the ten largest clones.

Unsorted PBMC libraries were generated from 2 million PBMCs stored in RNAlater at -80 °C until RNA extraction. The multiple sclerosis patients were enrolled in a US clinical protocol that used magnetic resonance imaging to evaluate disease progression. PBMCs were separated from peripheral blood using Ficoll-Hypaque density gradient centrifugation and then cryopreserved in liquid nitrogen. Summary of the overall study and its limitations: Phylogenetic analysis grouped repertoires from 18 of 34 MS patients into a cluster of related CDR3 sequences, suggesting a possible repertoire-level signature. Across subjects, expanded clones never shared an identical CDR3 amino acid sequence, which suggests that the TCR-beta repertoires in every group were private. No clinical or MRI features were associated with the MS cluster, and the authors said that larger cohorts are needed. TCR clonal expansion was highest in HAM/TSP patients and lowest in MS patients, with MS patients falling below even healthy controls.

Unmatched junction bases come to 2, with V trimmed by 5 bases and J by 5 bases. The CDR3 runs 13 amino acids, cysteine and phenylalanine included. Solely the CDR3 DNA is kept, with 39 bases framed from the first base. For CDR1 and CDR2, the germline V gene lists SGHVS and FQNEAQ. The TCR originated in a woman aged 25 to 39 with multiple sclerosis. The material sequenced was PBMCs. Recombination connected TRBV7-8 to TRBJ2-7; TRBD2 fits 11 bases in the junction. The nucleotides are TGTGCCAGCAGCCTGACTAGCGGGAACGAGCAGTACTTC. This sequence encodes CASSLTSGNEQYF. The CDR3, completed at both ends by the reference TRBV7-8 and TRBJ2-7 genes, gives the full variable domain GAGVSQSPRYKVAKRGQDVALRCDPISGHVSLFWYQQALGQGPEFLTYFQNEAQLDKSGLPSDRFFAERPEGSVSTLKIQRTQQEDSAVYLCASSLTSGNEQYFGPGTRLTVT.